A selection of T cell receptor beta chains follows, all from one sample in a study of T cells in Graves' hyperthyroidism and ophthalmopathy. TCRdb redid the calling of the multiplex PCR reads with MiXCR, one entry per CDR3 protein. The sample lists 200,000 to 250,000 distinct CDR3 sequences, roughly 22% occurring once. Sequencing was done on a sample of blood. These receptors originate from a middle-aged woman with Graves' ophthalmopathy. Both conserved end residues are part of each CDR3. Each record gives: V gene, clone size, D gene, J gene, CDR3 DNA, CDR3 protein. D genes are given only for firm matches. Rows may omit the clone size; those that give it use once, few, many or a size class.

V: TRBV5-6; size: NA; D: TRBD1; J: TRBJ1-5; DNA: TGTGCCAGCAGTCCGACAGGGGAAGGGCCCCAGCATTTT; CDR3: CASSPTGEGPQHF
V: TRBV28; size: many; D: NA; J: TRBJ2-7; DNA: TGTGCCAGCAGTTTATTGGCAGGGGGGTACGAGCAGTACTTC; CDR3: CASSLLAGGYEQYF
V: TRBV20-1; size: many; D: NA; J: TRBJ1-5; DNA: TGCAGTGCTACGAAATCACTTACACAGGGTGGGAATCAGCCCCAGCATTTT; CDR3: CSATKSLTQGGNQPQHF
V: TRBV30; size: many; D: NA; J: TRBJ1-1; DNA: TGTGCCTGGAGTGGGGACTCGGGCACTGAAGCTTTCTTT; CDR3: CAWSGDSGTEAFF
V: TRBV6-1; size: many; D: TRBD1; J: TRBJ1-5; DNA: TGTGCCAGCAGCAGGACAGGGGATTTCCAGCCCCAGCATTTT; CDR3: CASSRTGDFQPQHF
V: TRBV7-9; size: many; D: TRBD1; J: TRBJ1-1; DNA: TGTGCCAGCAGCTTAGCAGGGGGCTTGGACACTGAAGCTTTCTTT; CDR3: CASSLAGGLDTEAFF
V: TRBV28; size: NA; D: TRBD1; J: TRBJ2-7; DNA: TGCGCCAGCAGCCATATCCCCCAGACGACAGGGCACGAGCAGTACTTC; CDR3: CASSHIPQTTGHEQYF
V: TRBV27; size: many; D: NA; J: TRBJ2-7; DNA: TGTGCCAGCAGCCGAGCCCCCGACTCCTACGAGCAGTACTTC; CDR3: CASSRAPDSYEQYF
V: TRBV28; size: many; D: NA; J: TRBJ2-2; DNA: TGTGCCAGCAGCCAGTACCCCGGGGAGCTGTTTTTT; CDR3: CASSQYPGELFF
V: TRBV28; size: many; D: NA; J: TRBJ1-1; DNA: TGTGCCAGCAGTTATGGGGCCATGAACACTGAAGCTTTCTTT; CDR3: CASSYGAMNTEAFF
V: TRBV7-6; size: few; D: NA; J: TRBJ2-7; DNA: TGTGCCAGCAGCTCGACCGTAGCCTCACGCTCCTACGAGCAGTACTTC; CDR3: CASSSTVASRSYEQYF
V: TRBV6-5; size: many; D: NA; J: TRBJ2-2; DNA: TGTGCCAGCAGTTATGGAGGGGTCGGGGAGCTGTTTTTT; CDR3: CASSYGGVGELFF
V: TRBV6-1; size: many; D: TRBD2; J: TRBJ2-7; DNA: TGTGCCAGCAGTCAGGCGGGAGGGTACGAGCAGTACTTC; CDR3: CASSQAGGYEQYF
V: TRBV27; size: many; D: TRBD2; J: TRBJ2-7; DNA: TGTGCCAGCAGTCCCACCCGGGGGGCGGGAGGACCCTACGAGCAGTACTTC; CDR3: CASSPTRGAGGPYEQYF
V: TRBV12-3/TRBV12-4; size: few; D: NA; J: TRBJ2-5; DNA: TGTGCCAGCAGGGGGAAAGAAGAGACCCAGTACTTC; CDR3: CASRGKEETQYF
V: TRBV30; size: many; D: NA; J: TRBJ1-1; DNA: TGTGCCTGGATACAGACAGCTTCTTTTAACACTGAAGCTTTCTTT; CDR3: CAWIQTASFNTEAFF
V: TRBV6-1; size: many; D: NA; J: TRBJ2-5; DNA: TGTGCCAGCAGTGAACTCTCAGGGTCTAAGACCCAGTACTTC; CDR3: CASSELSGSKTQYF
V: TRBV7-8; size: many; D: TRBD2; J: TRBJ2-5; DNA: TGTGCCAGCAGCTTAAAGGAGGCTTGGGCTAGCGGGAGGAATACCCAGTACTTC; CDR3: CASSLKEAWASGRNTQYF
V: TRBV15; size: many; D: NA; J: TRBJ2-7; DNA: TGTGCCACCAGCAGAGATTATGCGGCCGAGCAGTACTTC; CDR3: CATSRDYAAEQYF
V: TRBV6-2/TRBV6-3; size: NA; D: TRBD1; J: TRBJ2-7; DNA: TGTGCCAGCAGTTGGGCTGGACAGGGCTACGAGCAGTACTTC; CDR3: CASSWAGQGYEQYF
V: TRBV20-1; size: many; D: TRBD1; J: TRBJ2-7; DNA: TGCAGTGCTAGAGGGCAGGGGGCAAAGCAGTACTTC; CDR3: CSARGQGAKQYF
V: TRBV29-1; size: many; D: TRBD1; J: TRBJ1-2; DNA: TGCAGCGTTGAAGGACCGACAGGGCCTCAGGGCTACACCTTC; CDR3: CSVEGPTGPQGYTF
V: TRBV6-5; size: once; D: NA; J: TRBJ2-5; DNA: TGTGCCAGCAGTTCCCGACTGGCTGAGGAGACCCAGTACTTC; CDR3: CASSSRLAEETQYF
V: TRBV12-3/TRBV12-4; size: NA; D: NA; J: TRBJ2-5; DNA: TGTGCCAGCAGTTTCATAGTTAGGGGCCAGAGGGAAGAGACCCAGTACTTC; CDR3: CASSFIVRGQREETQYF
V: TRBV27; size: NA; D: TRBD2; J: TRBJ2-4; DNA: TGTGCCAGCAGTTTCGGGGGAGCGGGGGCCATATACTTC; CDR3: CASSFGGAGAIYF
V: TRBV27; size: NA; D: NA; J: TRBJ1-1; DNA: TGTGCCAGCAGTTTAATGTGGGACACTGAAGCTTTCTTT; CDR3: CASSLMWDTEAFF
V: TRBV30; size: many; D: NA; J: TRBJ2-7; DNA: TGTGCCCAGAAAACCGGGATCTACGAGCAGTACTTC; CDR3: CAQKTGIYEQYF
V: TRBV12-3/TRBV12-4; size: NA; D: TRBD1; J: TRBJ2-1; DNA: TGTGCCAGCAGCCTTGTACAGGGGAAGTTCGAGCAGTTCTTC; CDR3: CASSLVQGKFEQFF
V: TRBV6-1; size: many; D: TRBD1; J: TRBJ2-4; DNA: TGTGCCAGCAGGGGACAGTTGGACATTCAGTACTTC; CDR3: CASRGQLDIQYF
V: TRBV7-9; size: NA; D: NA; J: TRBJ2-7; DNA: TGTGCCAGCAGCCAAACTCGGACTTTCGCCTACGAGCAGTACTTC; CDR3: CASSQTRTFAYEQYF
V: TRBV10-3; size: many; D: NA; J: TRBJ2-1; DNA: TGTGCCACCGGATTTTCCTACAATGAGCAGTTCTTC; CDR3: CATGFSYNEQFF
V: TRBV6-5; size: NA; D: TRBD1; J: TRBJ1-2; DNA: TGTGCCAGCAGTAACCCGGGACAGGACTACACCTTC; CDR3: CASSNPGQDYTF
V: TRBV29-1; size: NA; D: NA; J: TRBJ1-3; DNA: TGCAGCTTCCGATTGGGAAACACCATATATTTT; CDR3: CSFRLGNTIYF
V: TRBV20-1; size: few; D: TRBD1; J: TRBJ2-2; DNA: TGCAGTGCTTGGGACAGAGACACCGGGGAGCTGTTTTTT; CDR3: CSAWDRDTGELFF
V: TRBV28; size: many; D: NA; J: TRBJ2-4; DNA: TGTGCCAGCAGTCCCTCCCCTAAGTATGTTCAGTACTTC; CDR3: CASSPSPKYVQYF
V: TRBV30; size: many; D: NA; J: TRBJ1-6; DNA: TGTGCCTGGAGACAGGGAGCTAATTCACCCCTCCACTTT; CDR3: CAWRQGANSPLHF
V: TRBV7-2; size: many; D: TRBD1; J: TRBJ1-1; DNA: TGTGCCAGCAGCTCAGCCGGGACAGGAAACACTGAAGCTTTCTTT; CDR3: CASSSAGTGNTEAFF
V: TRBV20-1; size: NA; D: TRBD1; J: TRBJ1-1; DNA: TGCAATGCTTACGACAGGGGAGCCATGAACATTGAAGCTTTCTTT; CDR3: CNAYDRGAMNIEAFF
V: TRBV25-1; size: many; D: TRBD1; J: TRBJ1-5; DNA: TGTGCCAGCAGTGCAGGGGGAGGTCAGCCCCAGCATTTT; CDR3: CASSAGGGQPQHF
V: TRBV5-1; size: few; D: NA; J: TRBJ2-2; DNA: TGCGCCAGCAGCACCTCGGACAGGGCTTCGGTAGCGGGGCTTGACACCGGGGAGCTGTTTTTT; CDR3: CASSTSDRASVAGLDTGELFF
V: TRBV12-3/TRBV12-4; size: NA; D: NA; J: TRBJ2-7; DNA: TGTGCCAGCAGTGGGTCTAGCGATAAGACCTACGAGCAGTACTTC; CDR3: CASSGSSDKTYEQYF
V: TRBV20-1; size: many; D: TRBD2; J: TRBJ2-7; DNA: TGCAGTGCCTATAGCGGGAGGGCCAGTGAGCAGTACTTC; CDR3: CSAYSGRASEQYF
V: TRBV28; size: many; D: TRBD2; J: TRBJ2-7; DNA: TGTGCCAGCAGTTTAGGGACTAGCGGGAGTAACGAGCAGTACTTC; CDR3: CASSLGTSGSNEQYF
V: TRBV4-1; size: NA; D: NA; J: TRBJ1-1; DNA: TGCGCCAGCAGCAAGTATGGCATCACTGAAGCTTTCTTT; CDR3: CASSKYGITEAFF
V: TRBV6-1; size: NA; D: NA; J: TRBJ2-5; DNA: TGTGCCAGCAGCGTCTCAAGGACCCAGTACTTC; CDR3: CASSVSRTQYF
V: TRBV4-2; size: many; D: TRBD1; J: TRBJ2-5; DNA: TGTGCCAGCAGCCAAGGATTCGGGACAGGGGATGAGACCCAGTACTTC; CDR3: CASSQGFGTGDETQYF
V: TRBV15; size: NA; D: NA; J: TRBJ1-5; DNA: TGTGCCACCAGCCCCCACGCGGATCAGCCCCAGCATTTT; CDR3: CATSPHADQPQHF
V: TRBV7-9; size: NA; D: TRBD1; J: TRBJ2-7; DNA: TGTGCCAGCAGTATTACACAGGGGCTCGGCGAGCAGTACTTC; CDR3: CASSITQGLGEQYF
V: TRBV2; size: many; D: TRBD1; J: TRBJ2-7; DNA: TGTGCCAGCCAACCGGAAGGGACAGGGGTGTACGAGCAGTACTTC; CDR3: CASQPEGTGVYEQYF
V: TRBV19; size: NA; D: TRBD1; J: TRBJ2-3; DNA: TGTGCCAGTAGTGGACGACAGGGTTTTGGTACAGATACGCAGTATTTT; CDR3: CASSGRQGFGTDTQYF